The T cell receptor beta chain under discussion was sequenced for a study of T-cell reconstitution after alpha-beta-depleted transplantation in children. Study outcomes and limitations: Recipient T cells and thymic progenitors that survived gave rise to the high TCRbeta diversity observed at day 60 in some patients. Expanded graft clones, several hundred of them, were reportedly the source of alpha-beta T cells about two months after transplant. A year post-transplant, T-cell counts and diversity derived mostly from newly produced T cells.

Library preparation (for TCRbeta) was performed with unique molecular identifiers. In TCRdb, the PCR reads were re-called with MiXCR into one record per CDR3 protein. In the table there are under 400,000 distinct CDR3 sequences, around 25% of which are singletons. Comments on this clonotype: The antigen is not known.

This specimen was PBMCs, mostly from graft donor cells, taken 180 days after TCRalphabeta/CD19-depleted stem cell transplant. The sequence came from a male patient aged 10 to 17 who had a stem cell transplant for acute lymphoblastic leukemia, so the T cells may come from the graft donor.

The CDR3 sequence: CASSRRIGGHREETQYF. CDR3 sequence (DNA): TGCGCCAGCAGCCGCCGGATCGGGGGGCACAGGGAAGAGACCCAGTACTTC. This chain joins TRBV4-1 and TRBJ2-5; D perhaps matches TRBD2 (7 bases). This CDR3 is built from 17 residues. Germline loops: CDR1 MGHRA, CDR2 YSYEKL. V was shortened by 4 bases and J by 3 bases, with 21 bases between the two germline ends.